The rows below give T cell receptor beta chains drawn from one sample of a study of human T cells and chemical hapten exposure. TCRdb reprocessed the RACE reads with MiXCR, giving one entry per CDR3 protein. Of about 52,000 distinct CDR3 sequences in the sample, over 9.5% were seen once. Sequenced material: whole blood, taken in connection with sensitization to the hapten diphenylcyclopropenone (DPC). The receptor set was obtained from a woman aged 40 to 49 with alopecia areata. Some clones in this sample may be carry-over from other donors' samples. The CDR3 runs from the conserved cysteine through the conserved F or W. The D gene is left open where the match is weak. The size of a clone is reported for some rows only, either as once, few or many, or as a class for expanded clones.

CDR3 length: 14; J gene: TRBJ1-2; clone size: many; D gene: -; V gene: TRBV18; CDR3 protein: CASSPPTVNYGYTF; CDR3 DNA: TGTGCCAGCTCACCACCGACAGTTAACTATGGCTACACCTTC
CDR3 length: 14; J gene: TRBJ1-6; clone size: few; D gene: -; V gene: TRBV6-6; CDR3 protein: CASSYLAYNSPLHF; CDR3 DNA: TGTGCCAGCAGTTACCTGGCCTATAATTCACCCCTCCACTTT
CDR3 length: 13; J gene: TRBJ2-5; clone size: -; D gene: -; V gene: TRBV29-1; CDR3 protein: CSVEPIKQETQYF; CDR3 DNA: TGCAGCGTTGAACCCATTAAACAAGAGACCCAGTACTTC
CDR3 length: 16; J gene: TRBJ2-5; clone size: -; D gene: TRBD1; V gene: TRBV3-1; CDR3 protein: CASSQAPTGGQETQYF; CDR3 DNA: TGTGCCAGCAGCCAAGCCCCGACAGGGGGACAAGAGACCCAGTACTTC
CDR3 length: 14; J gene: TRBJ2-7; clone size: many; D gene: -; V gene: TRBV9; CDR3 protein: CASSVEPSSYEQYF; CDR3 DNA: TGTGCCAGCAGCGTAGAACCGAGCTCCTACGAGCAGTACTTC
CDR3 length: 15; J gene: TRBJ2-1; clone size: many; D gene: -; V gene: TRBV2; CDR3 protein: CASSLTSGGRNEQFF; CDR3 DNA: TGTGCCAGCAGCCTGACTAGTGGGGGACGCAATGAGCAGTTCTTC
CDR3 length: 16; J gene: TRBJ2-5; clone size: many; D gene: -; V gene: TRBV28; CDR3 protein: CASLNGTPDTGRAQYF; CDR3 DNA: TGTGCCAGCCTTAACGGGACTCCCGACACCGGAAGGGCCCAGTACTTC
CDR3 length: 13; J gene: TRBJ1-5; clone size: few; D gene: -; V gene: TRBV20-1; CDR3 protein: CSVWEQHNQPQHF; CDR3 DNA: TGCAGTGTCTGGGAACAGCACAATCAGCCCCAGCATTTT
CDR3 length: 14; J gene: TRBJ1-2; clone size: many; D gene: -; V gene: TRBV12-3/TRBV12-4; CDR3 protein: CASSYTLGGYGYTF; CDR3 DNA: TGTGCCAGCAGTTATACGCTAGGAGGCTATGGCTACACCTTC
CDR3 length: 15; J gene: TRBJ2-7; clone size: many; D gene: TRBD2; V gene: TRBV2; CDR3 protein: CASSEGSGGPYEQYF; CDR3 DNA: TGTGCCAGCAGTGAGGGTAGCGGGGGCCCCTACGAGCAGTACTTC
CDR3 length: 15; J gene: TRBJ2-1; clone size: large; D gene: -; V gene: TRBV6-2/TRBV6-3; CDR3 protein: CASSYEGLGNNEQFF; CDR3 DNA: TGTGCCAGCAGTTACGAAGGATTGGGAAACAATGAGCAGTTCTTC
CDR3 length: 15; J gene: TRBJ2-3; clone size: few; D gene: TRBD2; V gene: TRBV20-1; CDR3 protein: CSARDLAGGPDTQYF; CDR3 DNA: TGCAGTGCTAGAGATTTAGCGGGGGGACCAGATACGCAGTATTTT
CDR3 length: 13; J gene: TRBJ2-5; clone size: -; D gene: TRBD1; V gene: TRBV28; CDR3 protein: CASRRQGRETQYF; CDR3 DNA: TGTGCCAGCAGAAGACAGGGGCGAGAGACCCAGTACTTC
CDR3 length: 12; J gene: TRBJ2-7; clone size: -; D gene: -; V gene: TRBV7-2; CDR3 protein: CASSLIGIEQYF; CDR3 DNA: TGTGCCAGCAGCTTAATTGGGATCGAGCAGTACTTC
CDR3 length: 13; J gene: TRBJ1-2; clone size: -; D gene: -; V gene: TRBV20-1; CDR3 protein: CSAIDKRGYGYTF; CDR3 DNA: TGCAGTGCTATCGACAAGAGAGGCTATGGCTACACCTTC
CDR3 length: 16; J gene: TRBJ1-6; clone size: many; D gene: -; V gene: TRBV20-1; CDR3 protein: CSARDQRHLSNSPLHF; CDR3 DNA: TGCAGTGCTAGAGATCAACGACACCTAAGTAATTCACCCCTCCACTTT
CDR3 length: 15; J gene: TRBJ1-5; clone size: -; D gene: -; V gene: TRBV27; CDR3 protein: CASSPISGINQPQHF; CDR3 DNA: TGTGCCAGCAGTCCCATATCAGGGATCAATCAGCCCCAGCATTTT
CDR3 length: 14; J gene: TRBJ1-5; clone size: many; D gene: TRBD1; V gene: TRBV20-1; CDR3 protein: CSAPTGGGNQPQHF; CDR3 DNA: TGCAGTGCACCTACAGGGGGAGGAAATCAGCCCCAGCATTTT
CDR3 length: 15; J gene: TRBJ2-1; clone size: -; D gene: -; V gene: TRBV13; CDR3 protein: CASSFNEVVYNEQFF; CDR3 DNA: TGTGCCAGCAGCTTTAACGAGGTTGTCTACAATGAGCAGTTCTTC
CDR3 length: 15; J gene: TRBJ2-5; clone size: few; D gene: -; V gene: TRBV27; CDR3 protein: CASSLTTHRGETQYF; CDR3 DNA: TGTGCCAGCAGTTTAACCACCCATCGCGGGGAGACCCAGTACTTC
CDR3 length: 15; J gene: TRBJ1-1; clone size: -; D gene: -; V gene: TRBV7-9; CDR3 protein: CASSLATGMNTEAFF; CDR3 DNA: TGTGCCAGCAGCTTAGCGACAGGAATGAACACTGAAGCTTTCTTT
CDR3 length: 16; J gene: TRBJ1-2; clone size: -; D gene: -; V gene: TRBV12-3/TRBV12-4; CDR3 protein: CASRSRGNSANYGYTF; CDR3 DNA: TGTGCCAGCAGGTCTAGGGGGAACAGCGCTAACTATGGCTACACCTTC
CDR3 length: 14; J gene: TRBJ1-4; clone size: -; D gene: TRBD1; V gene: TRBV30; CDR3 protein: CAWSRTGGYEKLFF; CDR3 DNA: TGTGCCTGGAGTCGCACAGGGGGCTACGAAAAACTGTTTTTT
CDR3 length: 14; J gene: TRBJ1-2; clone size: -; D gene: -; V gene: TRBV5-4; CDR3 protein: CASSLGTNYYGYTF; CDR3 DNA: TGTGCCAGCAGCTTGGGGACGAACTACTATGGCTACACCTTC
CDR3 length: 13; J gene: TRBJ2-3; clone size: few; D gene: -; V gene: TRBV5-8; CDR3 protein: CAIIGGSPDTQYF; CDR3 DNA: TGTGCCATTATCGGGGGATCCCCGGATACGCAGTATTTT
CDR3 length: 14; J gene: TRBJ2-1; clone size: -; D gene: -; V gene: TRBV19; CDR3 protein: CASSIGSAYNEQFF; CDR3 DNA: TGTGCCAGTAGTATCGGGTCAGCCTACAATGAGCAGTTCTTC
CDR3 length: 13; J gene: TRBJ2-1; clone size: -; D gene: -; V gene: TRBV2; CDR3 protein: CASSDRRRNEQFF; CDR3 DNA: TGTGCCAGCAGTGACAGAAGACGGAATGAGCAGTTCTTC
CDR3 length: 12; J gene: TRBJ1-1; clone size: -; D gene: -; V gene: TRBV10-3; CDR3 protein: CAISEIAGLAFF; CDR3 DNA: TGTGCCATCAGTGAAATTGCAGGGCTGGCTTTCTTT
CDR3 length: 14; J gene: TRBJ2-2; clone size: many; D gene: TRBD1; V gene: TRBV28; CDR3 protein: CASRGQANTGELFF; CDR3 DNA: TGTGCCAGCAGGGGACAGGCGAACACCGGGGAGCTGTTTTTT